The rows below give T cell receptor beta chains drawn from one sample of a study of shared clonotypes between healthy human individuals. Repertoires were generated with immunoSEQ multiplex PCR, while TCRdb's copy carries only in-frame clones and drops some. The sample shows some 650,000 clones, roughly 97% of them seen only once. Sequenced input: naive CD4+ T cells sorted from blood. These receptors came from a woman aged 25 to 39 in good health. Both conserved end residues are part of each CDR3. D genes are given only for firm matches. Clone size is shown for a subset of rows, as once, few, many or a class of expanded clone.

V: TRBV10-3
J: TRBJ2-3
size: .
D: .
DNA: TGTGCCATCAGCTCTACTGGGCCATCGGGAACAGATACGCAGTATTTT
CDR3: CAISSTGPSGTDTQYF

V: TRBV5-4
J: TRBJ2-1
size: .
D: .
DNA: TGTGCCAGCAGCTCCAGACTAGAAATTTACAATGAGCAGTTCTTC
CDR3: CASSSRLEIYNEQFF

V: TRBV5-5
J: TRBJ2-5
size: .
D: TRBD1
DNA: TGTGCCAGCAGCCGGACAGGGGGGGAGACCCAGTACTTC
CDR3: CASSRTGGETQYF

V: TRBV5-5
J: TRBJ1-1
size: .
D: .
DNA: TGTGCCAGCAGCCCCCCTAGAACCAACACTGAAGCTTTCTTT
CDR3: CASSPPRTNTEAFF

V: TRBV9
J: TRBJ2-5
size: once
D: TRBD1
DNA: TGTGCCAGCAGCGCGGGGGGACAGGGGCGCCAAGAGACCCAGTACTTC
CDR3: CASSAGGQGRQETQYF

V: TRBV10-3
J: TRBJ2-7
size: .
D: .
DNA: TGTGCCATCAGTGGAGGGGGGCGGACAGATTCCTACGAGCAGTACTTC
CDR3: CAISGGGRTDSYEQYF

V: TRBV6-4
J: TRBJ2-7
size: .
D: .
DNA: TGTGCCAGCACCCAAATCGCAGGGGATTGCCACGAGCAGTACTTC
CDR3: CASTQIAGDCHEQYF

V: TRBV29-1
J: TRBJ2-7
size: once
D: TRBD1
DNA: TGCAGCGCCCGGGACAGTTCCTACGAGCAGTACTTC
CDR3: CSARDSSYEQYF

V: TRBV7-9
J: TRBJ2-3
size: .
D: .
DNA: TGTGCCAGCAGCTTAATGGCTAGGTATAGCACAGATACGCAGTATTTT
CDR3: CASSLMARYSTDTQYF

V: TRBV5-1
J: TRBJ2-5
size: .
D: .
DNA: TGCGCCAGCAGCCCGCTAGGAGGCGAGACCCAGTACTTC
CDR3: CASSPLGGETQYF

V: TRBV7-2
J: TRBJ2-3
size: .
D: TRBD2
DNA: TGTGCCAGCAGCCCCCAAGCGGGAGGTCCAGATACGCAGTATTTT
CDR3: CASSPQAGGPDTQYF

V: TRBV10-3
J: TRBJ2-2
size: .
D: .
DNA: TGTGCCATCAAACCTGCGGACACCGGGGAGCTGTTTTTT
CDR3: CAIKPADTGELFF